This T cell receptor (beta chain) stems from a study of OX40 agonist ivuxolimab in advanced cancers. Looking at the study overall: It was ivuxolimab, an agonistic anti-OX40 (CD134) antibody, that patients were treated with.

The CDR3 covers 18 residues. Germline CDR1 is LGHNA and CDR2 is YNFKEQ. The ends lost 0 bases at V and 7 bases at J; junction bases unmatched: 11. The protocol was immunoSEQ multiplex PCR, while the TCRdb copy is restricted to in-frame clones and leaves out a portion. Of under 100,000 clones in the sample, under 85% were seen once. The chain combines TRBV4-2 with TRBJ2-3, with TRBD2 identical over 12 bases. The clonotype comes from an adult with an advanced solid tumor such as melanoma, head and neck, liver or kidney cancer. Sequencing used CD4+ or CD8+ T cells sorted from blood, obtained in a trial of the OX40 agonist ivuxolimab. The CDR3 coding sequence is TGTGCCAGCAGCCAAGAGGGAACTAGCGGGAGGCGCGGGTATACGCAGTATTTT. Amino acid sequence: CASSQEGTSGRRGYTQYF.